The clone carrying this T cell receptor beta chain was counted many times. The study excluded patients with uncontrolled infection, other autoimmune disease, pregnancy or lactation. Orbital computed tomography, thyroid ultrasound, serum thyroxine and TRAb, and clinical symptoms together informed the diagnoses. Amplified TCR beta CDR3 regions came from RNA transcripts. Researchers ran a first-round RT-PCR on the TCR CDR3 using the HTBI primer set. TCRdb passed the multiplex PCR reads through MiXCR, listing each CDR3 protein once. The table records 40,000 to 60,000 distinct CDR3 sequences, around half of them present only once. This record belongs to a study of T cells in Graves' hyperthyroidism and ophthalmopathy. The CDR3 extends over 12 amino acids. The germline CDR1 and CDR2 sequences are SGHNT and YENEEA. The V gene lost 5 bases and the J gene lost 7 bases, with 12 bases spanning the gap.

V gene TRBV11-3 combines with J gene TRBJ2-7; possible D gene TRBD2, 6 bases. The source material was blood. This receptor was obtained from a woman between 50 and 59 years old with Graves' ophthalmopathy. The CDR3 sequence is CASSRDSGEQYF. DNA of the CDR3: TGTGCCAGCAGCCGGGACTCGGGGGAGCAGTACTTC.